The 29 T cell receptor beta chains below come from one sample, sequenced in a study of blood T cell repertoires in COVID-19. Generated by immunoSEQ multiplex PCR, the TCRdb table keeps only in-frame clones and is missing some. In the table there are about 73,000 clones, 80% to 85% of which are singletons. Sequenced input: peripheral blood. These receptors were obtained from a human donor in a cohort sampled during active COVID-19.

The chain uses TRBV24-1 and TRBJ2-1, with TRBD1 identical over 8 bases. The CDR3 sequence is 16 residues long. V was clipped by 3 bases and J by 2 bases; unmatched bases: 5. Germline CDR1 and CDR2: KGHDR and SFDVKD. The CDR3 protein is CATSDPDRVPYNEQFF. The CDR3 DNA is TGTGCCACCAGTGATCCGGACAGGGTGCCCTACAATGAGCAGTTCTTC.

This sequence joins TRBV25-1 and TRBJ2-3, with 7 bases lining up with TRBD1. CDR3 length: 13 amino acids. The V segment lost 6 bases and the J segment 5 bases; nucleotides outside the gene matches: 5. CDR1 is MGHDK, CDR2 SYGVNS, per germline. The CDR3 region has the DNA TGTGCCAGCAGGGACCAGGGGGTAGATACGCAGTATTTT. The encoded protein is CASRDQGVDTQYF.

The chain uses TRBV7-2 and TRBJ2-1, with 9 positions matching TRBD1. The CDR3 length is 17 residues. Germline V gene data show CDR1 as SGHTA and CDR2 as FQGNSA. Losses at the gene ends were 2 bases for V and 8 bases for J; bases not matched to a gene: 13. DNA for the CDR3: TGTGCCAGCAGCTTATCATCGAACACAGGGGGCCTGGATGAGCAGTTCTTC. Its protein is CASSLSSNTGGLDEQFF.

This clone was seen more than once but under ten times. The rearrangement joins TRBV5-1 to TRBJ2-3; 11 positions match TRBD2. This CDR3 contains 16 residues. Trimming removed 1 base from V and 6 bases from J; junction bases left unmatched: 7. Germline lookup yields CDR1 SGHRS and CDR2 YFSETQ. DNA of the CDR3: TGCGCCAGCAGCTTGATGGCTAGCGGGGGGAGGGATACGCAGTATTTT. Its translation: CASSLMASGGRDTQYF. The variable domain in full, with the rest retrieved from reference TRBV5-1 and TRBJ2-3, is KAGVTQTPRYLIKTRGQQVTLSCSPISGHRSVSWYQQTPGQGLQFLFEYFSETQRNKGNFPGRFSGRQFSNSRSEMNVSTLELGDSALYLCASSLMASGGRDTQYFGPGTRLTVL.

CDR3 loop: CASSGGAHIQYF. CDR3 DNA: TGCGCCAGCAGCGGGGGGGCACACATTCAGTACTTC. This sequence joins TRBV5-1 and TRBJ2-4; tentatively, D is TRBD2 (7 bases). V was shortened by 4 bases and J by 8 bases, with 10 bases between the two germline ends. Germline V gene data show CDR1 as SGHRS and CDR2 as YFSETQ. The CDR3 spans 12 residues.

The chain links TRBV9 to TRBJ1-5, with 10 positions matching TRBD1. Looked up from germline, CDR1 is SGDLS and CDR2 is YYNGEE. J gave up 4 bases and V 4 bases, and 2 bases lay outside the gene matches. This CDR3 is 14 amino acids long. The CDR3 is CASSLGQGNQPQHF. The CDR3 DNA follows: TGTGCCAGCAGCCTGGGACAGGGGAATCAGCCCCAGCATTTT.

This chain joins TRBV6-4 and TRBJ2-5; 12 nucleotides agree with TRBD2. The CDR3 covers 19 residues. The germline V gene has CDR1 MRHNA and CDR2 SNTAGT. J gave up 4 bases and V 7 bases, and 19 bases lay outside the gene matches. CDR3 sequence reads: CASTDSALAGGRRGETQYF. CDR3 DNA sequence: TGTGCCAGCACAGACAGCGCGCTAGCGGGGGGGCGAAGAGGAGAGACCCAGTACTTC.

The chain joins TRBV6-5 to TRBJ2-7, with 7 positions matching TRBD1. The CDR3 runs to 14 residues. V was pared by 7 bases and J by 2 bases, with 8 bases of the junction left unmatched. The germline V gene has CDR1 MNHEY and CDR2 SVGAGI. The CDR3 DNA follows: TGTGCCAGCACCTCCGGGACAGACGCCTACGAGCAGTACTTC. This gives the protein CASTSGTDAYEQYF.

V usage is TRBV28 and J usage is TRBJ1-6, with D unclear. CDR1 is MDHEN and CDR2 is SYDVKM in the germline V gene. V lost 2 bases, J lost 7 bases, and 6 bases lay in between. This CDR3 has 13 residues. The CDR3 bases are TGTGCCAGCAGTTTAGTCGGGAATTCACCCCTCCACTTT. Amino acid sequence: CASSLVGNSPLHF.

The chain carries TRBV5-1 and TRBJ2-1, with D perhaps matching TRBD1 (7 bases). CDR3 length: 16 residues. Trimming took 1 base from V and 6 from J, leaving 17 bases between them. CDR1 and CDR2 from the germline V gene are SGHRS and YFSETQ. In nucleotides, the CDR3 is TGCGCCAGCAGCTTGAGCTCAGGGGGGTTAGGCAATGAGCAGTTCTTC. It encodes CASSLSSGGLGNEQFF.

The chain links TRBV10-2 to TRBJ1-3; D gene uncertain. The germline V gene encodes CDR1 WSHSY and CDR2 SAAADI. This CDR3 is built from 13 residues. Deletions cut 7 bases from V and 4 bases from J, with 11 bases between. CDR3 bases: TGCGCCAGCACCCCGAGAAACGGAAACACCATATATTTT. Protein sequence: CASTPRNGNTIYF.

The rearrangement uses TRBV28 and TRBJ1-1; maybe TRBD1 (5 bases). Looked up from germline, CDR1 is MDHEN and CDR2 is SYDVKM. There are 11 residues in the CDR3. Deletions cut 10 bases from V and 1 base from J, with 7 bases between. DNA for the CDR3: TGTGCCAACGGGGGGAACACTGAAGCTTTCTTT. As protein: CANGGNTEAFF. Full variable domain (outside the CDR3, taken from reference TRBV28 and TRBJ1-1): DVKVTQSSRYLVKRTGEKVFLECVQDMDHENMFWYRQDPGLGLRLIYFSYDVKMKEKGDIPEGYSVSREKKERFSLILESASTNQTSMYLCANGGNTEAFFGQGTRLTVV.

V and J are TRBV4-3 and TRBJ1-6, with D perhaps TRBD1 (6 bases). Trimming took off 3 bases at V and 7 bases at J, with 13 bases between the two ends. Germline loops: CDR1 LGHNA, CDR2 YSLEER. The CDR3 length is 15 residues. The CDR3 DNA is TGCGCCAGCAGCCAGGGAACAGGGCGGAATTCACCCCTCCACTTT. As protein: CASSQGTGRNSPLHF.

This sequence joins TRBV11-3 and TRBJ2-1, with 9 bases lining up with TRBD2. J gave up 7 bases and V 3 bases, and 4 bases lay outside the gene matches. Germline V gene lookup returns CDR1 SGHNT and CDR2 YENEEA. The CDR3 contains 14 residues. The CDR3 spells CASSLRRGGNEQFF. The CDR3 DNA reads TGTGCCAGCAGCTTGAGGCGGGGGGGAAATGAGCAGTTCTTC.

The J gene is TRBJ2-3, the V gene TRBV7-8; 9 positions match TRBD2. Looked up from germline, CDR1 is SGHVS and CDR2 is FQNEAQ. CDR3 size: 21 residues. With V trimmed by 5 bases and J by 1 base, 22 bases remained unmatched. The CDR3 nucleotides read TGTGCCAGCAGCCAACGACCCGGCAGGCGGGGGGGAGAAACTGGCACAGATACGCAGTATTTT. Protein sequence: CASSQRPGRRGGETGTDTQYF.

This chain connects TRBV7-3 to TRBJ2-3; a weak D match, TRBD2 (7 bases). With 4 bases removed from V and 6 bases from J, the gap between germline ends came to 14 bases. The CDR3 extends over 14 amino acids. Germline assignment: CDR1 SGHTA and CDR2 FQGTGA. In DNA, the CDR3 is TGTGCCAGCAGCTCCGTCGGGGGGCGGGATACGCAGTATTTT. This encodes CASSSVGGRDTQYF. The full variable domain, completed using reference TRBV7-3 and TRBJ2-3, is GAGVSQTPSNKVTEKGKYVELRCDPISGHTALYWYRQSLGQGPEFLIYFQGTGAADDSGLPNDRFFAVRPEGSVSTLKIQRTERGDSAVYLCASSSVGGRDTQYFGPGTRLTVL.

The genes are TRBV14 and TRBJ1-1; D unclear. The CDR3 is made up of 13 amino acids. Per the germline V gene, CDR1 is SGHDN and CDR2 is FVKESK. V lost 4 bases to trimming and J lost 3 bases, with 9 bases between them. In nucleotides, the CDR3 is TGTGCCAGCAGCCCCCGGCGGGACACTGAAGCTTTCTTT. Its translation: CASSPRRDTEAFF.

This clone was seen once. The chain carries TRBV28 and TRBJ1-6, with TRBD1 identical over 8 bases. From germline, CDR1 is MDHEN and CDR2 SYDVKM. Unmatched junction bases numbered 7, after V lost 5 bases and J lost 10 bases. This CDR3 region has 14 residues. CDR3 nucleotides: TGTGCCAGCAGTCCAGGGGGCGCGGGATCACCCCTCCACTTT. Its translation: CASSPGGAGSPLHF.

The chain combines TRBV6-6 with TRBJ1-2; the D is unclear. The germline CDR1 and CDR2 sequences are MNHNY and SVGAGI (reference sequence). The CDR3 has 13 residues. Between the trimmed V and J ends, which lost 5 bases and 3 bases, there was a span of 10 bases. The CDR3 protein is CASSPSRDYGYTF. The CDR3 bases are TGTGCCAGCAGTCCCTCCCGAGACTATGGCTACACCTTC.

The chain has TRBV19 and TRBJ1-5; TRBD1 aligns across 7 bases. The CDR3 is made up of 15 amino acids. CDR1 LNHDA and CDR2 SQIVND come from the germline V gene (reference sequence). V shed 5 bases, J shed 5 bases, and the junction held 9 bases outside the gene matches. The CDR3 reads CASSPLEGQYQPQHF. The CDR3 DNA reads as TGTGCCAGTAGTCCCCTCGAGGGACAGTATCAGCCCCAGCATTTT.

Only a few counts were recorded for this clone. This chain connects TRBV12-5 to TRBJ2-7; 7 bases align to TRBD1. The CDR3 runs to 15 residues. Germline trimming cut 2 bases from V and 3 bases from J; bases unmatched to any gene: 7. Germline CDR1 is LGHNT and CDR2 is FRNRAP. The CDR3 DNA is TGTGCTAGTGGTTTGTCCGGGACAGATTTCTACGAGCAGTACTTC. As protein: CASGLSGTDFYEQYF.

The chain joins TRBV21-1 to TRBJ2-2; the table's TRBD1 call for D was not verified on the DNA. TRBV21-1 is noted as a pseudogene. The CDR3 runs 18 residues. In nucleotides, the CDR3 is TGTGCCAGCAGCAAAGGCCCCCGGACAGGAGCGAACACCGGGGAGCTGTTTTTT. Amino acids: CASSKGPRTGANTGELFF.

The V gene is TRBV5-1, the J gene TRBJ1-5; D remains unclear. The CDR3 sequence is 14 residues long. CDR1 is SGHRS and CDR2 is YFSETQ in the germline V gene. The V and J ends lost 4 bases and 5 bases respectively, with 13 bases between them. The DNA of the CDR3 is TGCGCCAGCAGCCCGGGAGGGAGGGATCAGCCCCAGCATTTT. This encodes CASSPGGRDQPQHF.

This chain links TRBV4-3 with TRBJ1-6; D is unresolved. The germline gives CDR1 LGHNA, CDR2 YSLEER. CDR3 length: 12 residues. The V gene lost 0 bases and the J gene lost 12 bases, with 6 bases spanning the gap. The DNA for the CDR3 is TGCGCCAGCAGCCAAGATGGAGGACCCCTCCACTTT. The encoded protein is CASSQDGGPLHF.

The CDR3 here is CASSIRVGELFF. The DNA of the CDR3 is TGTGCCAGTAGTATAAGAGTCGGGGAGCTGTTTTTT. This sequence joins TRBV19 and TRBJ2-2, with D uncertain. Germline lookup yields CDR1 LNHDA and CDR2 SQIVND (reference sequence). V lost 2 bases, J lost 7 bases, and 5 bases lay in between. The CDR3 is 12 amino acids.

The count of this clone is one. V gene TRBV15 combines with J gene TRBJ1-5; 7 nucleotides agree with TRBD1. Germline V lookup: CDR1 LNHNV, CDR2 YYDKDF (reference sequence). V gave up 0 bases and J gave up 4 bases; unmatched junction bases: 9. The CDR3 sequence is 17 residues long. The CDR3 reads CATSRDLRDRENQPQHF. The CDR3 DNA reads TGTGCCACCAGCAGAGATCTTAGGGACAGAGAGAATCAGCCCCAGCATTTT.

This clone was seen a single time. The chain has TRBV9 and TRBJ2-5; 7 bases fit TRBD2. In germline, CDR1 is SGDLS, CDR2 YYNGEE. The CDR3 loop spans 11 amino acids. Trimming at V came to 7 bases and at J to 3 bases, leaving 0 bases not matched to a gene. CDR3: CASAGEETQYF. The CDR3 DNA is TGTGCCAGCGCGGGGGAAGAGACCCAGTACTTC.

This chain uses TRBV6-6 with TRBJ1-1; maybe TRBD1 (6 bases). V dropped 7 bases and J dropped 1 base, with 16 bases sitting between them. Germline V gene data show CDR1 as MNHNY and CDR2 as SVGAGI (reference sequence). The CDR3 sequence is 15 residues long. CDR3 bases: TGTGCCAGCATCGAAAACAGGGCACAGAACACTGAAGCTTTCTTT. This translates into CASIENRAQNTEAFF.

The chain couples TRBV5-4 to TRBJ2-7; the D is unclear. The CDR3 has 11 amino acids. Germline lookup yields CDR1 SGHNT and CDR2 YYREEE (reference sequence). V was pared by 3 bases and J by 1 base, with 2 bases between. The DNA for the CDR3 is TGTGCCAGCAGCTCATCCTACGAGCAGTACTTC. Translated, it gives CASSSSYEQYF.